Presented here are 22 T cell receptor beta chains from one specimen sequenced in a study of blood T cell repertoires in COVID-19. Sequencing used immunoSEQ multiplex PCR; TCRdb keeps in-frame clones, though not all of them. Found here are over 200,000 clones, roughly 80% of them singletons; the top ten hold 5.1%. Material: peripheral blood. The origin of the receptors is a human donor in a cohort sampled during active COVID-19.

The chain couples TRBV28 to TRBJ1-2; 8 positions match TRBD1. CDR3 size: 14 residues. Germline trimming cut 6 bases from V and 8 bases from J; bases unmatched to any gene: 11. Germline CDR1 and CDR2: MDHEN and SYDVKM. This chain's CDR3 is CASRGGDRGRGYTF. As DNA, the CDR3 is TGTGCCAGCAGGGGGGGCGACAGGGGACGGGGCTACACCTTC.

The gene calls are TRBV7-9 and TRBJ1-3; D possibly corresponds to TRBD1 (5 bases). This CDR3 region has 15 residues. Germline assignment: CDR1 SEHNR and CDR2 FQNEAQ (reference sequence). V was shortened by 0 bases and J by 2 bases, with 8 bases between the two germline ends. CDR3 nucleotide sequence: TGTGCCAGCAGCTTAGCGATGACAGCTGGAAACACCATATATTTT. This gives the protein CASSLAMTAGNTIYF.

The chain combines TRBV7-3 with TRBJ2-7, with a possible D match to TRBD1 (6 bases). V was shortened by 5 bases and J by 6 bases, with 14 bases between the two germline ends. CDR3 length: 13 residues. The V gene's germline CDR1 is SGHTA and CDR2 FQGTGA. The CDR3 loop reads CASSPTGGGEQYF. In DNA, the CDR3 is TGTGCCAGCAGCCCGACAGGTGGGGGCGAGCAGTACTTC. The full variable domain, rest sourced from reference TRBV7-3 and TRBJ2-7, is GAGVSQTPSNKVTEKGKYVELRCDPISGHTALYWYRQSLGQGPEFLIYFQGTGAADDSGLPNDRFFAVRPEGSVSTLKIQRTERGDSAVYLCASSPTGGGEQYFGPGTRLTVT.

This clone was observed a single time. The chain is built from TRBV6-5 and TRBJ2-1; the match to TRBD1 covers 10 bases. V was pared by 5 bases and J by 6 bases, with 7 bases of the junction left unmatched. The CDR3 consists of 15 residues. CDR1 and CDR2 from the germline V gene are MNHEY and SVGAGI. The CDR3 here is CASSTGTGVSNEQFF. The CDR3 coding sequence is TGTGCCAGCAGTACCGGGACAGGGGTTAGCAATGAGCAGTTCTTC.

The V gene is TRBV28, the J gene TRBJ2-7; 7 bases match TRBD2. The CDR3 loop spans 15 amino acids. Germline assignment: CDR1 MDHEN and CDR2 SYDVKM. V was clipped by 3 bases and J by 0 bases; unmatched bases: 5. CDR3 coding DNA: TGTGCCAGCAGTTTGGTAGCGGGTAGCTCCTACGAGCAGTACTTC. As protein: CASSLVAGSSYEQYF.

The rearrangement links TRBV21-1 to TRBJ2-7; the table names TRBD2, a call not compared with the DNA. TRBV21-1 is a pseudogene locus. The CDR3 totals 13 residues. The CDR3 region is CASSKVRTYEQYF. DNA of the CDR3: TGTGCCAGCAGCAAAGTGCGGACCTACGAGCAGTACTTC.

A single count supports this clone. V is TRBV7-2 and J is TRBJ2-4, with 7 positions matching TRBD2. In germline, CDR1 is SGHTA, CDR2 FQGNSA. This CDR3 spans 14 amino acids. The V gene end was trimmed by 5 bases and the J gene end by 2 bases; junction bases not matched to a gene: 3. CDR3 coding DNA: TGTGCCAGCAGCCCGGGGGGTACCAAAAACATTCAGTACTTC. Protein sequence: CASSPGGTKNIQYF.

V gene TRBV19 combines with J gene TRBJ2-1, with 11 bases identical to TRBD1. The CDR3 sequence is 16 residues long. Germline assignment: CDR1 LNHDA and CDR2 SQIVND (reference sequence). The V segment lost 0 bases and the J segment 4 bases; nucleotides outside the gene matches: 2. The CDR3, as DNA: TGTGCCAGTAGTATAGAAGGGACAGGGGGTTACAATGAGCAGTTCTTC. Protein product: CASSIEGTGGYNEQFF.

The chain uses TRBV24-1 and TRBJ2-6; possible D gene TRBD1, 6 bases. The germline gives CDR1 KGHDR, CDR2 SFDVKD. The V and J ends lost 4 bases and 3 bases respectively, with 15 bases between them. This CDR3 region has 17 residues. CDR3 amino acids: CATSEPLGASGANVLTF. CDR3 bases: TGTGCCACCAGTGAGCCCCTGGGGGCTAGTGGGGCCAACGTCCTGACTTTC.

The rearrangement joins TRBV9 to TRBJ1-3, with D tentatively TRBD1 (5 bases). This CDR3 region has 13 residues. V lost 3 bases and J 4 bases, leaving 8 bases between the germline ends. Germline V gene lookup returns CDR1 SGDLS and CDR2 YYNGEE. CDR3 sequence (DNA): TGTGCCAGCAGCGGTGGACAAGGAAACACCATATATTTT. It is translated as CASSGGQGNTIYF. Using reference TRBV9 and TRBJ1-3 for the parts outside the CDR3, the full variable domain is DSGVTQTPKHLITATGQRVTLRCSPRSGDLSVYWYQQSLDQGLQFLIQYYNGEERAKGNILERFSAQQFPDLHSELNLSSLELGDSALYFCASSGGQGNTIYFGEGSWLTVV.

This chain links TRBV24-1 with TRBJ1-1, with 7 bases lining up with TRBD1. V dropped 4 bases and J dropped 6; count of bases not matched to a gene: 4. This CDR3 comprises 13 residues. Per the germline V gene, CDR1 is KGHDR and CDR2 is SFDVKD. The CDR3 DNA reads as TGTGCCACCAGTGAGCACAGGGGAGCTGAAGCTTTCTTT. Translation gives CATSEHRGAEAFF.

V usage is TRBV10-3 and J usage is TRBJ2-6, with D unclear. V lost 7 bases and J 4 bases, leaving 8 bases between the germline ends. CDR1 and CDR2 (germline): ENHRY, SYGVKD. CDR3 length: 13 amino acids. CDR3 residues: CAINREGANVLTF. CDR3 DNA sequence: TGTGCCATCAATAGAGAGGGGGCCAACGTCCTGACTTTC.

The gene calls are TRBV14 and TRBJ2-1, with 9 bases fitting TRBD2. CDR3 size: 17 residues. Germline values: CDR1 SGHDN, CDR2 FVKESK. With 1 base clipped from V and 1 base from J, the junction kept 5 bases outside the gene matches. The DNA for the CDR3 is TGTGCCAGCAGCCAAGTTAGCGGGAGTATTTCCTACAATGAGCAGTTCTTC. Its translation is CASSQVSGSISYNEQFF.

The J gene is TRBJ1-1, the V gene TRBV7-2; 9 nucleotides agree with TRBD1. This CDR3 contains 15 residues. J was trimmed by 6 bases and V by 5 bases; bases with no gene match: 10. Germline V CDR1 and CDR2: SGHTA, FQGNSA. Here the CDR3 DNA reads TGTGCCAGCAGCCACCCGACAGGGGGTTTTTCTGAAGCTTTCTTT. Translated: CASSHPTGGFSEAFF.

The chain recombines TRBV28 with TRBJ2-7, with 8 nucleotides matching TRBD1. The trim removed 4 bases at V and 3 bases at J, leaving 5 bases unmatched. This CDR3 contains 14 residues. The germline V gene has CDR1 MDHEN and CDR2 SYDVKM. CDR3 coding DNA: TGTGCCAGCAGTTCACAGGGGGGCCTCTACGAGCAGTACTTC. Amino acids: CASSSQGGLYEQYF. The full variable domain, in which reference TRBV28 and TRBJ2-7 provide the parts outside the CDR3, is DVKVTQSSRYLVKRTGEKVFLECVQDMDHENMFWYRQDPGLGLRLIYFSYDVKMKEKGDIPEGYSVSREKKERFSLILESASTNQTSMYLCASSSQGGLYEQYFGPGTRLTVT.

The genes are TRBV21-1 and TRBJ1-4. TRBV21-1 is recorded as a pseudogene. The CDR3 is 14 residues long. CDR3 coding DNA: TGTGCCAGCAGCAATCTAGGCTTTAATGAAAAACTGTTTTTT. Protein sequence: CASSNLGFNEKLFF.

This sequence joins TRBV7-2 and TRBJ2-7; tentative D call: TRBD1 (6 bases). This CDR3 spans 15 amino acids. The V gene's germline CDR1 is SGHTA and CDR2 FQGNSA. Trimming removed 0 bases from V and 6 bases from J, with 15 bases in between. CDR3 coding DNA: TGTGCCAGCAGCTTAGCGAGTACAGGGCCTGGCGAGCAGTACTTC. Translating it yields CASSLASTGPGEQYF.

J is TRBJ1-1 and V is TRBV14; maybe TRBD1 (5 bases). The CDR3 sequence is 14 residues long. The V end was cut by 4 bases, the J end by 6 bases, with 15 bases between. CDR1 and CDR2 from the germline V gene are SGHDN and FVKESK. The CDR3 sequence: CASSPPGGGAEAFF. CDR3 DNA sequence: TGTGCCAGCAGCCCTCCCGGCGGAGGGGCTGAAGCTTTCTTT.

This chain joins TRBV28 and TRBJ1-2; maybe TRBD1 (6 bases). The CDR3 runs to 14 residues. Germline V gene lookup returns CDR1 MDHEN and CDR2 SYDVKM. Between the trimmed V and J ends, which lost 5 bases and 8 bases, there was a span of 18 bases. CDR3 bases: TGTGCCAGCAGTCCACAGGGAGTGGGAAGGGGCTACACCTTC. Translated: CASSPQGVGRGYTF.

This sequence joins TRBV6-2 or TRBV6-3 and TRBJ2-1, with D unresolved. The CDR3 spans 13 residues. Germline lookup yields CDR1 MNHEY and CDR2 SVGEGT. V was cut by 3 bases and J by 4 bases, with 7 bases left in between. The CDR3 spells CASSYPAYNEQFF. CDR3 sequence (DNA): TGTGCCAGCAGTTATCCTGCGTACAATGAGCAGTTCTTC.

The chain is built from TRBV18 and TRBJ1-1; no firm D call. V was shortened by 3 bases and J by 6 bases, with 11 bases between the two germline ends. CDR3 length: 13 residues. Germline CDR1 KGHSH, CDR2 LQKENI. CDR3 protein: CASSPSSASEAFF. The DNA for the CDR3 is TGTGCCAGCTCACCCTCCAGTGCCTCTGAAGCTTTCTTT.

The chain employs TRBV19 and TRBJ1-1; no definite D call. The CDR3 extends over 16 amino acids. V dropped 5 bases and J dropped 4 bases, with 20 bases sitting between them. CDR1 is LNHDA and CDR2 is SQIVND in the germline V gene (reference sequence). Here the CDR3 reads CASSERGPVGRTEAFF. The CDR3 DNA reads TGTGCCAGTAGTGAACGGGGTCCGGTGGGTCGCACTGAAGCTTTCTTT.